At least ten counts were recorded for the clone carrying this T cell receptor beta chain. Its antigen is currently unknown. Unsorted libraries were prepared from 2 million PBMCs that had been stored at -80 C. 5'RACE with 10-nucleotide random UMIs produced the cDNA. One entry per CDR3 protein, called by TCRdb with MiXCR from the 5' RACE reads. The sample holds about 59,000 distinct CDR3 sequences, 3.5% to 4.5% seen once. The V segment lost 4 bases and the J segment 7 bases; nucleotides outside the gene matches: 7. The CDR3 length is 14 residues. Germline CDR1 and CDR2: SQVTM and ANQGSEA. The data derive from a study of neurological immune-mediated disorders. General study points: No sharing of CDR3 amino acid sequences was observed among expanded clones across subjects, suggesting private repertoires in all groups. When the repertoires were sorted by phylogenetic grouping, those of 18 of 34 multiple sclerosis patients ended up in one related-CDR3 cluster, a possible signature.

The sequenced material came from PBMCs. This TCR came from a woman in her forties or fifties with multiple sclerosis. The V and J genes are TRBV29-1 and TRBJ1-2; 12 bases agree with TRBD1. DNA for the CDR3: TGCAGCGTTGTTCCGGGACAGGGGGCCAGTGGCTACACCTTC. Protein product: CSVVPGQGASGYTF.